Ten or more counts support the clone carrying this T cell receptor beta chain. This CDR3 contains 14 residues. Unmatched junction bases numbered 4, after V lost 10 bases and J lost 0 bases. From germline, CDR1 is KGHDR and CDR2 SFDVKD. Individually, cDNA molecules had unique molecular identifiers attached to them. MiXCR was run by TCRdb on the 5' RACE reads, yielding one entry per CDR3 protein. The table includes 25,000 to 35,000 distinct CDR3 sequences, 4.6% detected once. This entry belongs to a study of early T cells in non-severe SARS-CoV-2 infection. The receptor was isolated from an adult who was a healthcare worker with PCR-confirmed SARS-CoV-2 infection or an uninfected control (not recorded which). The J gene is TRBJ2-2, the V gene TRBV24-1, with 7 bases identical to TRBD1. Specimen: whole blood, collected at baseline. The CDR3 nucleotides are TGTGCCACAGGACAGGCGGCGAACACCGGGGAGCTGTTTTTT. Translation: CATGQAANTGELFF.